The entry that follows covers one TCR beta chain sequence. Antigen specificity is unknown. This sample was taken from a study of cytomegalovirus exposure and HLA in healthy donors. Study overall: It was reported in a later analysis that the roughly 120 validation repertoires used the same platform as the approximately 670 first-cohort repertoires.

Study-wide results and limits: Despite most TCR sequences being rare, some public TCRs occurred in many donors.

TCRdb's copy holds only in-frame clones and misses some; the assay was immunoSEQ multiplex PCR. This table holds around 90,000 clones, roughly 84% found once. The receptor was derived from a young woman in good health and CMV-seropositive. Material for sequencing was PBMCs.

The CDR3, as DNA: TGTGCCAGCAGTTTGGGGGAGGTCTACGAGCAGTACTTC. Translating gives CASSLGEVYEQYF. The chain couples TRBV28 to TRBJ2-7, with a possible D match to TRBD2 (6 bases). Germline V gene lookup returns CDR1 MDHEN and CDR2 SYDVKM. The ends were cut back, 3 bases at V and 3 bases at J, with 9 bases in the middle. This CDR3 region has 13 residues. Together with reference TRBV28 and TRBJ2-7, the CDR3 gives the full variable domain: DVKVTQSSRYLVKRTGEKVFLECVQDMDHENMFWYRQDPGLGLRLIYFSYDVKMKEKGDIPEGYSVSREKKERFSLILESASTNQTSMYLCASSLGEVYEQYFGPGTRLTVT.